This T cell receptor (beta chain) was captured by sequencing in a study of beta chain features in type 1 diabetes. Whole-study results and caveats: Moderate but significant shortening of TCRB CDR3s was recorded in all four CD4+ subsets from Type 1 diabetes patients. PCR might preferentially amplify shorter templates, equally in patients and controls. Within the patient group, naive, central memory and Treg TCRB repertoires appeared more similar to each other than within healthy donors.

Investigators reverse transcribed all isolated RNA, so they sequenced expressed TCRB transcripts. This table comes from immunoSEQ multiplex PCR, and its TCRdb copy is limited to in-frame clones, with some not included. The sample consists of 640,000 or so clones, 11% to 15% of them appearing once. With respect to this clone: Antigen: not known.

From germline, CDR1 is SGHTA and CDR2 FQGNSA. The CDR3 contains 16 residues. Unmatched junction bases numbered 8, after V lost 5 bases and J lost 1 base. Using CD45RO/CCR7/CD25/CD127/CD95/CD27, CD4+ naive, central memory, regulatory and stem cell-like memory cells were sorted. The rearrangement links TRBV7-2 to TRBJ2-7; TRBD1 matches at 10 bases. The receptor comes from a young man with type 1 diabetes. Sequencing was performed on naive CD4+ T cells from blood. CDR3 amino acids: CASSPRGQGLSYEQYF. The CDR3 nucleotides read TGTGCCAGCAGCCCGAGGGGACAGGGGCTGTCCTACGAGCAGTACTTC. Full variable domain (missing parts from reference TRBV7-2 and TRBJ2-7): GAGVSQSPSNKVTEKGKDVELRCDPISGHTALYWYRQSLGQGLEFLIYFQGNSAPDKSGLPSDRFSAERTGGSVSTLTIQRTQQEDSAVYLCASSPRGQGLSYEQYFGPGTRLTVT.